What follows describes a single T cell receptor (beta chain). The data stem from a study of blood T cell repertoires in COVID-19. Study context: The samples span acute and convalescent COVID-19 from the United States, Italy and Spain. PBMCs, B-cell-depleted T cells, or T cells provided the cDNA or gDNA that made up the material.

The CDR3 extends over 14 amino acids. Germline lookup yields CDR1 MNHNY and CDR2 SVGAGI (reference sequence). The V end lost 0 bases, the J end lost 4 bases, and 9 bases lay between the germline ends. In the original processing: Estimation of nucleated cell counts was performed using reference gene primer amplification. Sequenced by immunoSEQ multiplex PCR; TCRdb stores in-frame clones only, minus some. The D gene and trimming were derived from the DNA, and the V and J assignments and clone size from that table. This table holds under 200,000 clones, around 89% found once. The source of this sequence is a man aged 55-75 years with acute or convalescent COVID-19. The chain joins TRBV6-6 to TRBJ1-2; D gene ambiguous. The sample consisted of peripheral blood. DNA for the CDR3: TGTGCCAGCAGTTACTCGGGCACCTCCTATGGCTACACCTTC. Translating it yields CASSYSGTSYGYTF.